This is a list of T cell receptor beta chains from one sample in a study of HIV-infected patients and healthy controls. Each CDR3 protein is one row after TCRdb ran MiXCR on the 5' RACE reads. The table lists roughly 20,000 distinct CDR3 sequences, 8.5% of them singletons. Sample: blood, taken during antiretroviral therapy. The origin of the receptors is an adult with HIV infection. The CDR3 runs from the conserved cysteine through the conserved F or W. A D gene is named only where the DNA matches it firmly. Only some rows state a clone size, as once, few, many or a class for expanded clones.

d_call: -
clone_size: many
v_call: TRBV7-3
j_call: TRBJ2-3
cdr3_nt: TGTGCCAGCAGCTTAACGTTATTAGATACGCAGTATTTT
cdr3_aa: CASSLTLLDTQYF

d_call: -
clone_size: many
v_call: TRBV29-1
j_call: TRBJ2-5
cdr3_nt: TGCAGCGTTCCCTCTAGCGCTTTGGAAGAGACCCAGTACTTC
cdr3_aa: CSVPSSALEETQYF

d_call: -
clone_size: many
v_call: TRBV11-2
j_call: TRBJ2-1
cdr3_nt: TGTGCCAGCCGTCTTGAGGCGGGGAGCTCCTACAATGAGCAGTTCTTC
cdr3_aa: CASRLEAGSSYNEQFF

d_call: -
clone_size: large
v_call: TRBV7-6
j_call: TRBJ2-1
cdr3_nt: TGTGCCAGCAGCCTCCAAACGGAATCCTACAATGAGCAGTTCTTC
cdr3_aa: CASSLQTESYNEQFF

d_call: -
clone_size: medium-sized
v_call: TRBV10-3
j_call: TRBJ1-4
cdr3_nt: TGTGCCATTGGAGGAGAACAGTTAAATGAAAAACTGTTTTTT
cdr3_aa: CAIGGEQLNEKLFF

d_call: -
clone_size: many
v_call: TRBV6-1
j_call: TRBJ2-5
cdr3_nt: TGTGCCAGCGGAGTACGGGTCCAAGAGACCCAGTACTTC
cdr3_aa: CASGVRVQETQYF

d_call: -
clone_size: many
v_call: TRBV7-7
j_call: TRBJ2-3
cdr3_nt: TGTGCTAGCAGTTTTCTACAGGGAGATACGCAGTATTTT
cdr3_aa: CASSFLQGDTQYF

d_call: -
clone_size: many
v_call: TRBV28
j_call: TRBJ1-6
cdr3_nt: TGTGCCAGCAGTAGCCCCGGGACGGCAAATTCACCCCTCCACTTT
cdr3_aa: CASSSPGTANSPLHF

d_call: -
clone_size: many
v_call: TRBV27
j_call: TRBJ1-1
cdr3_nt: TGTGCCAGCAGGCCCAGGGACACTGAAGCTTTCTTT
cdr3_aa: CASRPRDTEAFF

d_call: -
clone_size: -
v_call: TRBV2
j_call: TRBJ1-1
cdr3_nt: TGTGCCAGCAGTGAGGGGGGGGGGCGGCTGACTGAAGCTTTCTTT
cdr3_aa: CASSEGGGRLTEAFF

d_call: TRBD1
clone_size: few
v_call: TRBV30
j_call: TRBJ1-2
cdr3_nt: TGTGCCTGGAGTGCCGGGACAGACTATGGCTACACCTTC
cdr3_aa: CAWSAGTDYGYTF

d_call: -
clone_size: many
v_call: TRBV6-5
j_call: TRBJ1-2
cdr3_nt: TGTGCCAGCAGTTACGGTCCAGGCGCGGCTGGCTACACCTTC
cdr3_aa: CASSYGPGAAGYTF

d_call: -
clone_size: many
v_call: TRBV7-9
j_call: TRBJ1-2
cdr3_nt: TGTGCCAGCAGCTTAGATTTAGGGGGAGGCTATGGCTACACCTTC
cdr3_aa: CASSLDLGGGYGYTF

d_call: -
clone_size: many
v_call: TRBV11-2
j_call: TRBJ2-1
cdr3_nt: TGTGCCAGCAGCTCCCTAGGGGGGAGAAATGAGCAGTTCTTC
cdr3_aa: CASSSLGGRNEQFF

d_call: TRBD2
clone_size: many
v_call: TRBV4-1
j_call: TRBJ2-1
cdr3_nt: TGCGCCAGCAGCCAAGATGCGGCTAGCGGGAGAATCAGCGGTGAGCAGTTCTTC
cdr3_aa: CASSQDAASGRISGEQFF

d_call: -
clone_size: many
v_call: TRBV6-2/TRBV6-3
j_call: TRBJ2-3
cdr3_nt: TGTGCCAGCAAACTAACTGGGGGAGATACGCAGTATTTT
cdr3_aa: CASKLTGGDTQYF

d_call: -
clone_size: many
v_call: TRBV5-1
j_call: TRBJ1-2
cdr3_nt: TGCGCCAGCAGCTTGGCCAGGACAGATAACTATGGCTACACCTTC
cdr3_aa: CASSLARTDNYGYTF

d_call: -
clone_size: many
v_call: TRBV10-1
j_call: TRBJ2-3
cdr3_nt: TGCGCCAGCAGTGACTCGTATTCGGATACGCAGTATTTT
cdr3_aa: CASSDSYSDTQYF

d_call: TRBD1
clone_size: -
v_call: TRBV6-5
j_call: TRBJ1-2
cdr3_nt: TGTGCCAGCATTCATACGGACAGGGGGCCCTATGGCTACACCTTC
cdr3_aa: CASIHTDRGPYGYTF

d_call: -
clone_size: medium-sized
v_call: TRBV28
j_call: TRBJ2-3
cdr3_nt: TGTGCCAGCACCCAGGTTCCAGATACGCAGTATTTT
cdr3_aa: CASTQVPDTQYF

d_call: -
clone_size: medium-sized
v_call: TRBV5-1
j_call: TRBJ2-5
cdr3_nt: TGCGCCAGCAGCCGCCAGGGTTGGGAGACCCAGTACTTC
cdr3_aa: CASSRQGWETQYF

d_call: -
clone_size: many
v_call: TRBV9
j_call: TRBJ2-2
cdr3_nt: TGTGCCAGCAGCGTAGCTCTCGGGACGGGAGACTCCGGGGAGCTGTTTTTT
cdr3_aa: CASSVALGTGDSGELFF

d_call: -
clone_size: many
v_call: TRBV6-6
j_call: TRBJ2-7
cdr3_nt: TGTGCCAGCACCCACGGGGCAGGGAAGGATTACGAGCAGTACTTC
cdr3_aa: CASTHGAGKDYEQYF

d_call: -
clone_size: medium-sized
v_call: TRBV7-9
j_call: TRBJ2-3
cdr3_nt: TGTGCCAGCAGCTGGGGCACTAGCAATGTGGGAGATACGCAGTATTTT
cdr3_aa: CASSWGTSNVGDTQYF

d_call: TRBD1
clone_size: many
v_call: TRBV10-3
j_call: TRBJ1-4
cdr3_nt: TGTGCCATCAGTGACCTAGGGACAGGGGATGAAAAACTGTTTTTT
cdr3_aa: CAISDLGTGDEKLFF

d_call: -
clone_size: many
v_call: TRBV28
j_call: TRBJ2-4
cdr3_nt: TGTGCCAGCAGTTTAGCAGGATCCCAAAACATTCAGTACTTC
cdr3_aa: CASSLAGSQNIQYF

d_call: -
clone_size: -
v_call: TRBV10-1
j_call: TRBJ2-7
cdr3_nt: TGCGCCACCAAGAGGGGACGCTACGAGCAGTACTTC
cdr3_aa: CATKRGRYEQYF

d_call: TRBD1
clone_size: many
v_call: TRBV6-5
j_call: TRBJ1-5
cdr3_nt: TGTGCCAGCAGCGCTACAGGGGTCTCCAATCAGCCCCAGCATTTT
cdr3_aa: CASSATGVSNQPQHF